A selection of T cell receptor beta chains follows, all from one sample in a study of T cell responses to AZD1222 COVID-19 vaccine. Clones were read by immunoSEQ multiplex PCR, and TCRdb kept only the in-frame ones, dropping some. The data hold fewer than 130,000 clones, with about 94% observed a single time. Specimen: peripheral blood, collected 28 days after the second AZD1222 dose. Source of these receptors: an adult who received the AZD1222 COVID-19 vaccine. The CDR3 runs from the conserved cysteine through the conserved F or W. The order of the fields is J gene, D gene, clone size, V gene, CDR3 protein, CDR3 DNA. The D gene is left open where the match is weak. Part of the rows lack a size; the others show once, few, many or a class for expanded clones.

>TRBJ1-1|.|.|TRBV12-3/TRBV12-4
CASSSPPDGEAFF
TGTGCCAGCAGTTCCCCCCCAGACGGTGAAGCTTTCTTT
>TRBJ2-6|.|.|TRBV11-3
CASSPGAGANVLTF
TGTGCCAGCAGTCCGGGGGCTGGGGCCAACGTCCTGACTTTC
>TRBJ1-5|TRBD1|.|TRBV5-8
CASSSQGGNSNQPQHF
TGTGCCAGCAGCTCCCAGGGGGGGAATAGCAATCAGCCCCAGCATTTT
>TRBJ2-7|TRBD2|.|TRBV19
CASSINALAGGPYEQYF
TGTGCCAGTAGTATAAACGCCCTAGCGGGAGGGCCCTACGAGCAGTACTTC
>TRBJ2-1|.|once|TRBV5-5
CASSLLLVNEQFF
TGTGCCAGCAGCTTGTTACTAGTCAATGAGCAGTTCTTC
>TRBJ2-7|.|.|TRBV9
CASSVDQPQTSEQYF
TGTGCCAGCAGCGTAGATCAACCCCAAACGAGCGAGCAGTACTTC
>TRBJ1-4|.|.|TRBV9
CASSVGGYGVGLDEKLFF
TGTGCCAGCAGCGTAGGGGGATATGGTGTGGGGTTGGATGAAAAACTGTTTTTT
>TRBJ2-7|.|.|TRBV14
CASSLAGVLAYEQYF
TGTGCCAGCAGCCTCGCAGGGGTGCTAGCCTACGAGCAGTACTTC
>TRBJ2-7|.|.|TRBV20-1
CSASGIPGVSPYEQYF
TGCAGTGCTAGTGGCATCCCGGGGGTGTCGCCCTACGAGCAGTACTTC
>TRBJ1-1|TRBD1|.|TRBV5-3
CARSLRPGQGKWSTEAFF
TGTGCCAGAAGCTTGAGGCCGGGACAGGGGAAATGGAGCACTGAAGCTTTCTTT
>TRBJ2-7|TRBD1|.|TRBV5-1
CASSLAGTEYEQYF
TGCGCCAGCAGCTTGGCGGGGACAGAATACGAGCAGTACTTC
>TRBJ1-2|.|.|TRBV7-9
CASSLSRGYTF
TGTGCCAGCAGCCTCTCAAGGGGCTACACCTTC
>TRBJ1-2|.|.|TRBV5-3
CARSFSYINYGYTF
TGTGCCAGAAGCTTTTCCTACATAAACTATGGCTACACCTTC
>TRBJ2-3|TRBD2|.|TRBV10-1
CASSARTGLAGGTDTQYF
TGCGCCAGCAGTGCACGAACGGGACTAGCGGGGGGCACAGATACGCAGTATTTT
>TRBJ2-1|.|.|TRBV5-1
CASSLTGTPDEQFF
TGCGCCAGCAGCTTGACCGGGACTCCGGACGAGCAGTTCTTC
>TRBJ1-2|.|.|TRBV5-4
CASSRLGAAYGYTF
TGTGCCAGCAGCCGCCTAGGGGCTGCCTATGGCTACACCTTC
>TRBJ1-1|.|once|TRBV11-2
CASSLEGPAGITEAFF
TGTGCCAGCAGCTTAGAGGGGCCAGCGGGAATCACTGAAGCTTTCTTT
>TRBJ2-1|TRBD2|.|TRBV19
CASSMVAGGLNEQFF
TGTGCCAGTAGTATGGTGGCGGGGGGGCTGAATGAGCAGTTCTTC
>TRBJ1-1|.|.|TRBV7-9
CASSQRSGGTEAFF
TGTGCCAGCAGCCAGAGGTCCGGGGGCACTGAAGCTTTCTTT
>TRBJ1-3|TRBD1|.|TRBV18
CASSRGTGLAGNTIYF
TGTGCCAGCTCACGAGGGACAGGGCTGGCTGGAAACACCATATATTTT
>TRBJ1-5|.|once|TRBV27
CASSLGSNQPQHF
TGTGCCAGCAGTTTAGGTAGCAATCAGCCCCAGCATTTT
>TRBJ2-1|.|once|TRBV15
CATSRGGRPYNEQFF
TGTGCCACCAGCAGAGGGGGGCGCCCCTACAATGAGCAGTTCTTC
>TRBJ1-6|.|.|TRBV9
CASSVYLGLNSPLHF
TGTGCCAGCAGCGTATATCTGGGGCTCAATTCACCCCTCCACTTT
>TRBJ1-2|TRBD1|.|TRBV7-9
CASSFGTAPDGYTF
TGTGCCAGCAGCTTCGGGACAGCTCCCGATGGCTACACCTTC
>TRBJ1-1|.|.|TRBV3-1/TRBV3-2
CASSQEVRVYRNTEAFF
TGTGCCAGCAGCCAAGAGGTTCGGGTCTATCGGAACACTGAAGCTTTCTTT
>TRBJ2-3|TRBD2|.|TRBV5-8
CASSLSSGSGTDTQYF
TGTGCCAGCAGCTTAAGTAGCGGGTCTGGCACAGATACGCAGTATTTT
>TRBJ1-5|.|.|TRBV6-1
CASSEVGNQPQHF
TGTGCCAGCAGTGAGGTAGGAAATCAGCCCCAGCATTTT
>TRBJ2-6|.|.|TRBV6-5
CASTYRPAGANVLTF
TGTGCCAGCACCTACCGGCCCGCTGGGGCCAACGTCCTGACTTTC